The clone carrying this TCR beta chain was found once. This specimen comes from a study of blood T cell repertoires in COVID-19. Study as a whole: Some COVID-19 samples were acute and others convalescent; all came from the United States, Italy and Spain. The analysed material was cDNA or gDNA that came from T cells, B-cell-depleted T cells, or PBMCs.

Trimming took off 2 bases at V and 2 bases at J, with 9 bases between the two ends. Looked up from germline, CDR1 is SGHAT and CDR2 is FQNNGV. This CDR3 has 14 amino acids. How the authors handled the data: Counts of nucleated cells, estimated from reference gene primer amplification, were obtained. Assay used: immunoSEQ multiplex PCR; TCRdb lists only in-frame clones, some missing. V and J calls plus clone size are reproduced from that table; the DNA served to infer D and trimming. The sample lists 150,000 to 200,000 clones, 79% seen once, with 15% to 20% in the top ten. The gene calls are TRBV11-2 and TRBJ1-1, with D unresolved. Sequencing was done on a sample of peripheral blood. The sequence was collected from a man aged 55 to 70 with active or convalescent COVID-19. This CDR3 is CASSLSQVNTEAFF. The CDR3 nucleotides are TGTGCCAGCAGCTTAAGCCAGGTTAACACTGAAGCTTTCTTT.